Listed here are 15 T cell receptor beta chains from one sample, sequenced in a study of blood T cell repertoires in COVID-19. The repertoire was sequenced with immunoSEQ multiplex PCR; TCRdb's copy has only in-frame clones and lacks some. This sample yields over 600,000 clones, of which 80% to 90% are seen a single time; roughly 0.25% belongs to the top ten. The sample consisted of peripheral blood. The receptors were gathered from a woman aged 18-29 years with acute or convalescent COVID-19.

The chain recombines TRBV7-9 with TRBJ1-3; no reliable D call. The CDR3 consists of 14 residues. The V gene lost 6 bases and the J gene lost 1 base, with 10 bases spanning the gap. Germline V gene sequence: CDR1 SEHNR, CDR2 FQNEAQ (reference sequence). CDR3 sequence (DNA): TGTGCCAGCAGGACGGAGGCTTCTGGAAACACCATATATTTT. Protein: CASRTEASGNTIYF.

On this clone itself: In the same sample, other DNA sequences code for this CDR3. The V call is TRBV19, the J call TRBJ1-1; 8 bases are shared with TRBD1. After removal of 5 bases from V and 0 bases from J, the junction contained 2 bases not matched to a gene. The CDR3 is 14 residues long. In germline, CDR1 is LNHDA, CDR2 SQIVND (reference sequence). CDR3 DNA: TGTGCCAGTAGTTCCAGGGGGCTGAACACTGAAGCTTTCTTT. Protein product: CASSSRGLNTEAFF.

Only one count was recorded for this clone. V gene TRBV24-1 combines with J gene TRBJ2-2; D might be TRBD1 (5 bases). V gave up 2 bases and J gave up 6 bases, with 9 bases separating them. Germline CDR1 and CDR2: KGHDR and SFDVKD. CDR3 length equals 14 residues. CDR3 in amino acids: CATSDSREAGELFF. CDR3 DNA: TGTGCCACCAGTGATTCCAGGGAAGCCGGGGAGCTGTTTTTT.

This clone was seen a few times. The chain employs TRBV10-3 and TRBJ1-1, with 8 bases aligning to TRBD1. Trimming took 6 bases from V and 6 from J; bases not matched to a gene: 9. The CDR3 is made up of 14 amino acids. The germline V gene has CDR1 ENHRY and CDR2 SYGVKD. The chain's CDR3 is CAIRDRVQGAEAFF. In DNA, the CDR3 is TGTGCCATCAGGGACAGGGTACAAGGGGCTGAAGCTTTCTTT.

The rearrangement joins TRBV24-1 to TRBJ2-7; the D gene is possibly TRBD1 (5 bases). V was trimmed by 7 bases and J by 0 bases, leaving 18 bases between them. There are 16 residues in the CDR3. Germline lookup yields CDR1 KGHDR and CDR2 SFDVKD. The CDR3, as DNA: TGTGCCACCAGCGCCCCCAAGCTGGACAACTCCTACGAGCAGTACTTC. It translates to CATSAPKLDNSYEQYF.

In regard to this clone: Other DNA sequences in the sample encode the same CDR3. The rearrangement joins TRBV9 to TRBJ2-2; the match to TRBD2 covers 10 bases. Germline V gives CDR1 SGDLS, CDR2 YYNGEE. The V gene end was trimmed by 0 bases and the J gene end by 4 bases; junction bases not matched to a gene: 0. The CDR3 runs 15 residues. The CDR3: CASSVGTSGTGELFF. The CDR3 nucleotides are TGTGCCAGCAGCGTAGGGACTAGCGGCACCGGGGAGCTGTTTTTT.

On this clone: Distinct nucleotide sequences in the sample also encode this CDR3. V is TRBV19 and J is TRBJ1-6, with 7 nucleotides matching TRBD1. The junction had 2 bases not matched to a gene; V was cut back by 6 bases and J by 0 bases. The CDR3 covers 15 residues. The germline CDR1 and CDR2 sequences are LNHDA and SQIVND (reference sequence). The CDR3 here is CASSRGSSYNSPLHF. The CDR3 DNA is TGTGCCAGTAGCAGGGGGAGCTCCTATAATTCACCCCTCCACTTT.

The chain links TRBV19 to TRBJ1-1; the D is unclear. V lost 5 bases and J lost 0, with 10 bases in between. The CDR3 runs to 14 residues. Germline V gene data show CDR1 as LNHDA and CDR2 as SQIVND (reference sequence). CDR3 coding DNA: TGTGCCAGTAGTTGGAGGGCTATGAACACTGAAGCTTTCTTT. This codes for CASSWRAMNTEAFF. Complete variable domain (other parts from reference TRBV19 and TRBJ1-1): DGGITQSPKYLFRKEGQNVTLSCEQNLNHDAMYWYRQDPGQGLRLIYYSQIVNDFQKGDIAEGYSVSREKKESFPLTVTSAQKNPTAFYLCASSWRAMNTEAFFGQGTRLTVV.

The CDR3 protein is CAWSEPGGSSYNSPLHF. Written as DNA, the CDR3 is TGTGCCTGGAGTGAGCCAGGGGGGAGCTCCTATAATTCACCCCTCCACTTT. The rearrangement joins TRBV30 to TRBJ1-6, with 7 bases aligning to TRBD1. J was trimmed by 0 bases and V by 1 base; bases with no gene match: 6. Germline CDR1 and CDR2: GTSNPN and SVGIG (reference sequence). CDR3 length equals 17 residues.

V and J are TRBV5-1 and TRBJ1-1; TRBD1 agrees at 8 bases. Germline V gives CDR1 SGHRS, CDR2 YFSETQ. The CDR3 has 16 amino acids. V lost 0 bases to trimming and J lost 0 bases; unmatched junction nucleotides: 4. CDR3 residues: CASSLGQGTLNTEAFF. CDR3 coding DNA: TGCGCCAGCAGCTTGGGACAGGGGACCTTGAACACTGAAGCTTTCTTT.

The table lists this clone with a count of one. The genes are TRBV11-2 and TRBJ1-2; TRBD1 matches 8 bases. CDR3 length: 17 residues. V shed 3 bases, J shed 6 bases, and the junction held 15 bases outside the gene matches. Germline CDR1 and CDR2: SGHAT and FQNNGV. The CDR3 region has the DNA TGTGCCAGCAGCTTTTCGCTCGGGCAGGGGGCGCGGGATGGCTACACCTTC. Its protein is CASSFSLGQGARDGYTF.

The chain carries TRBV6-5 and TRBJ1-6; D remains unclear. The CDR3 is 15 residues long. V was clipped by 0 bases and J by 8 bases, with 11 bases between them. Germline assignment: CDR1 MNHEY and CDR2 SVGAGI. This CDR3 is CASSYSRAAYSPLHF. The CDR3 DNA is TGTGCCAGCAGTTACTCGAGGGCAGCTTATTCACCCCTCCACTTT.

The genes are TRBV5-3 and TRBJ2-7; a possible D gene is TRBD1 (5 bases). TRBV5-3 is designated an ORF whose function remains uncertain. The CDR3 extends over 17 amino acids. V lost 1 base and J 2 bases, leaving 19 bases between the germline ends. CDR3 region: CARSLLTYSGSPYEQYF. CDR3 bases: TGTGCCAGAAGCTTGCTTACTTATTCAGGGTCACCCTACGAGCAGTACTTC.

The CDR3, as DNA: TGTGCCACCGGGCCAGGGGGCACCGGGGAGCTGTTTTTT. It is translated as CATGPGGTGELFF. The V gene is TRBV6-5, the J gene TRBJ2-2; 7 bases match TRBD1. The length of the CDR3 is 13 residues. Trimming removed 10 bases from V and 4 bases from J; junction bases left unmatched: 6. From germline, CDR1 is MNHEY and CDR2 SVGAGI.

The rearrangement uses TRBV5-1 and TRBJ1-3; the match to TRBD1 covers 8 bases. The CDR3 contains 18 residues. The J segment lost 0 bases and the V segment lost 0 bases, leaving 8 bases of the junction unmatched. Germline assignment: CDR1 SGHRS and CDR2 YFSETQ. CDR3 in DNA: TGCGCCAGCAGCTTGGGGGCCACAGGGGGTAGCTCTGGAAACACCATATATTTT. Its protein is CASSLGATGGSSGNTIYF.